Sequencing of this TCR beta chain was carried out in a study of shared clonotypes between healthy human individuals. Study-wide results and limits: Rarefaction indicated that sorted-subset sequencing remained incomplete although depth was large. Estimated richness values were generally larger in naive subsets than in memory subsets.

The method was immunoSEQ multiplex PCR; TCRdb's version includes in-frame clones alone and lacks a portion of them. The repertoire holds some 2.1 million clones, with approximately 95% as singletons. CD45RO-negative, CCR7-selected cells formed the naive CD8 fraction, which excluded terminally differentiated effector memory CD45RA+ cells. Those who donated, Caucasian adults without exception, all lived in Nashville, Tennessee. On this clone itself: The target antigen is unknown.

This CDR3 has 16 residues. The germline V gene encodes CDR1 LGHNA and CDR2 YSLEER. The junction had 6 bases not matched to a gene; V was cut back by 1 base and J by 3 bases. The clonotype originates from a man aged 18 to 30 in good health. The chain joins TRBV4-3 to TRBJ2-7, with 10 positions matching TRBD2. The sample comprised naive CD8+ T cells sorted from blood. Here the CDR3 reads CASSQGTSGYSYEQYF. CDR3 in DNA: TGCGCCAGCAGCCAAGGGACTAGCGGCTACAGCTACGAGCAGTACTTC.